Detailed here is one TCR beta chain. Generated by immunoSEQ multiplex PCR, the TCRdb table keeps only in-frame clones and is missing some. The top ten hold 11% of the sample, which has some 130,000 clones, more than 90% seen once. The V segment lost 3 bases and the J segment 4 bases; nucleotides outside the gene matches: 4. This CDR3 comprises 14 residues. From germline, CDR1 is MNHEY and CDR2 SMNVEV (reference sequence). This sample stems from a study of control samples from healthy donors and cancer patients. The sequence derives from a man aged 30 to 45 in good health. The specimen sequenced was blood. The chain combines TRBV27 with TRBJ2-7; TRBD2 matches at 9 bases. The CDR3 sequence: CASSFAAGGYEQYF. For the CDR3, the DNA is TGTGCCAGCAGTTTTGCAGCGGGAGGATACGAGCAGTACTTC.